The T cell receptor beta chain described here comes from a study of T cells in Graves' hyperthyroidism and ophthalmopathy. Whole-study context: Peripheral blood collection took place at initial diagnosis, before any treatment.

Template material for amplifying TCR beta CDR3 regions consisted of RNA transcripts. HTBI primers were the set used in a first-round RT-PCR of the TCR CDR3. TCRdb called the multiplex PCR reads again in MiXCR, with one record for every CDR3 protein. Seen here are fewer than 650,000 distinct CDR3 sequences, 12% to 15% observed once, and the top ten hold about 15%. This clonotype was recorded at least ten times. What it binds is not known. This CDR3 comprises 15 residues. Germline V gene lookup returns CDR1 DFQATT and CDR2 SNEGSKA (reference sequence). The germline V and J ends were trimmed by 6 bases and 0 bases, with 15 bases remaining between them. Thyroid ultrasound and orbital computed tomography, with clinical symptoms and serum thyroxine and TRAb, informed diagnoses. PBMCs were sourced from roughly 9.7 ml fresh peripheral blood. Broader study findings: The majority of expanded thyroid clonotypes above 0.001 also appeared in blood.

This sequence was found in a middle-aged woman with Graves' hyperthyroidism. Sample: blood. The chain carries TRBV20-1 and TRBJ2-1, with a possible D match to TRBD2 (6 bases). As DNA, the CDR3 is TGCAGTGCACGGTCTAGCGAGAGCTCCTACAATGAGCAGTTCTTC. Amino acids: CSARSSESSYNEQFF.